A selection of T cell receptor beta chains follows, all from one sample in a study of blood T cell repertoires in COVID-19. Generated by immunoSEQ multiplex PCR, the TCRdb table keeps only in-frame clones and is missing some. The sample holds 130,000 to 150,000 clones, approximately 84% seen once. The material sequenced was peripheral blood. The receptor set was obtained from an older woman with acute or convalescent COVID-19. Each CDR3 is given with its conserved first and last residue. Each record gives: D gene, V gene, CDR3 length, clone size, J gene, CDR3 DNA, CDR3 protein. D genes are given only for firm matches. Size values are once, few and many counts, or a class for expanded clones, and some rows have none.

d_call: TRBD1
v_call: TRBV2
cdr3_length: 16
clone_size: .
j_call: TRBJ1-2
cdr3_nt: TGTGCCAGCAGATCCCCGGGGACAGCCGTATTCTATGGCTACACCTTC
cdr3_aa: CASRSPGTAVFYGYTF

d_call: .
v_call: TRBV10-3
cdr3_length: 12
clone_size: .
j_call: TRBJ2-3
cdr3_nt: TGTGCCACTCAAGAGAACGCAGATACGCAGTATTTT
cdr3_aa: CATQENADTQYF

d_call: TRBD2
v_call: TRBV6-6
cdr3_length: 15
clone_size: .
j_call: TRBJ2-7
cdr3_nt: TGTGCCAGCAGCCAAGGGGGACTAGATTCCTACGAGCAGTACTTC
cdr3_aa: CASSQGGLDSYEQYF

d_call: TRBD2
v_call: TRBV20-1
cdr3_length: 14
clone_size: .
j_call: TRBJ2-7
cdr3_nt: TGCAGTGCTAGTTATCTAGCGGGAGCGGGGGAGCAGTACTTC
cdr3_aa: CSASYLAGAGEQYF

d_call: TRBD2
v_call: TRBV5-4
cdr3_length: 19
clone_size: .
j_call: TRBJ2-3
cdr3_nt: TGTGCCAGCAACAAACTGGCTAGCGGGAGTAAGAGTAGGTCAGATACGCAGTATTTT
cdr3_aa: CASNKLASGSKSRSDTQYF

d_call: TRBD2
v_call: TRBV27
cdr3_length: 17
clone_size: .
j_call: TRBJ2-1
cdr3_nt: TGTGCCAGCAGTTCTCTAGCGGGAGGGCCAACCTACAATGAGCAGTTCTTC
cdr3_aa: CASSSLAGGPTYNEQFF

d_call: TRBD1
v_call: TRBV5-1
cdr3_length: 14
clone_size: few
j_call: TRBJ2-5
cdr3_nt: TGCGCCAGCAGCTCCAGGGGGCAGGGAGAGACCCAGTACTTC
cdr3_aa: CASSSRGQGETQYF

d_call: .
v_call: TRBV6-1
cdr3_length: 14
clone_size: .
j_call: TRBJ1-6
cdr3_nt: TGTGCCAGCAGTGAAACCGAGGGTGTTTCACCCCTCCACTTT
cdr3_aa: CASSETEGVSPLHF

d_call: .
v_call: TRBV5-1
cdr3_length: 15
clone_size: .
j_call: TRBJ1-1
cdr3_nt: TGCGCCAGCAGCTTCGGCCGGGGTGAAGGCACTGAAGCTTTCTTT
cdr3_aa: CASSFGRGEGTEAFF

d_call: .
v_call: TRBV11-2
cdr3_length: 17
clone_size: few
j_call: TRBJ2-1
cdr3_nt: TGTGCCAGCAGCTTAGACCGCCTTAGGAGGATGTACAATGAGCAGTTCTTC
cdr3_aa: CASSLDRLRRMYNEQFF

d_call: TRBD1
v_call: TRBV19
cdr3_length: 13
clone_size: .
j_call: TRBJ2-2
cdr3_nt: TGTGCCAGTAGTATTCCCGCCAGGGGGCCGCTGTTTTTT
cdr3_aa: CASSIPARGPLFF

d_call: TRBD2
v_call: TRBV7-6
cdr3_length: 13
clone_size: .
j_call: TRBJ2-7
cdr3_nt: TGTGCCAGCAGCTTCCCGACTAGCCGCGAGCAGTACTTC
cdr3_aa: CASSFPTSREQYF

d_call: TRBD2
v_call: TRBV5-5
cdr3_length: 14
clone_size: .
j_call: TRBJ2-7
cdr3_nt: TGTGCCAGCAGCTTACGGGAGGGCCGGTACGAGCAGTACTTC
cdr3_aa: CASSLREGRYEQYF

d_call: .
v_call: TRBV11-2
cdr3_length: 15
clone_size: .
j_call: TRBJ2-5
cdr3_nt: TGTGCCAGCAGCTTCCGGGGGACTCATCAAGAGACCCAGTACTTC
cdr3_aa: CASSFRGTHQETQYF

d_call: .
v_call: TRBV7-9
cdr3_length: 14
clone_size: few
j_call: TRBJ1-2
cdr3_nt: TGTGCCAGCAGCCCCCAGGTGGGGGGAAATGGCTACACCTTC
cdr3_aa: CASSPQVGGNGYTF

d_call: TRBD2
v_call: TRBV10-3
cdr3_length: 14
clone_size: .
j_call: TRBJ2-1
cdr3_nt: TGTGCCACCGAGACTAGCGGGAGTGTTGGTGAGCAGTTCTTC
cdr3_aa: CATETSGSVGEQFF

d_call: TRBD1
v_call: TRBV5-1
cdr3_length: 15
clone_size: once
j_call: TRBJ2-1
cdr3_nt: TGCGCCAGTCACCCCGGGACAGGGACCTACAATGAGCAGTTCTTC
cdr3_aa: CASHPGTGTYNEQFF

d_call: .
v_call: TRBV30
cdr3_length: 14
clone_size: .
j_call: TRBJ1-1
cdr3_nt: TGTGCCTGGACCCAAGGGAGTACGGGGACTGAAGCTTTCTTT
cdr3_aa: CAWTQGSTGTEAFF

d_call: TRBD2
v_call: TRBV9
cdr3_length: 16
clone_size: .
j_call: TRBJ2-1
cdr3_nt: TGTGCCAGCAGCGCGCGAGCGGGGAGGCCAGAGAATGAGCAGTTCTTC
cdr3_aa: CASSARAGRPENEQFF

d_call: TRBD2
v_call: TRBV5-4
cdr3_length: 15
clone_size: .
j_call: TRBJ2-1
cdr3_nt: TGTGCCAGCAGCATGGGACTAGCGGGGATAGATGAGCAGTTCTTC
cdr3_aa: CASSMGLAGIDEQFF

d_call: TRBD2
v_call: TRBV5-1
cdr3_length: 15
clone_size: few
j_call: TRBJ2-1
cdr3_nt: TGCGCCAGCAGCTTGGCTAGCGGGGGTTACAATGAGCAGTTCTTC
cdr3_aa: CASSLASGGYNEQFF

d_call: TRBD2
v_call: TRBV7-9
cdr3_length: 16
clone_size: few
j_call: TRBJ2-7
cdr3_nt: TGTGCCAGCAGCTTAGCGATTGGGACTAGGGGCTACGAGCAGTACTTC
cdr3_aa: CASSLAIGTRGYEQYF

d_call: TRBD2
v_call: TRBV5-4
cdr3_length: 16
clone_size: .
j_call: TRBJ2-7
cdr3_nt: TGTGCCAGCAGCTTGTTAGCGGGAGGGCCTAAAAACGAGCAGTACTTC
cdr3_aa: CASSLLAGGPKNEQYF

d_call: TRBD2
v_call: TRBV10-2
cdr3_length: 16
clone_size: .
j_call: TRBJ2-2
cdr3_nt: TGCGCCAGCAGACGGACTAGCGGGAGACCCACCGGGGAGCTGTTTTTT
cdr3_aa: CASRRTSGRPTGELFF

d_call: .
v_call: TRBV5-4
cdr3_length: 13
clone_size: .
j_call: TRBJ1-6
cdr3_nt: TGTGCCAGCAGCTTAAGTGGCGGGTCACCCCTCCACTTT
cdr3_aa: CASSLSGGSPLHF